This T cell receptor (beta chain) was found in a study of molecular identifiers for immune sequencing clone quantification. V lost 6 bases and J 2 bases, leaving 7 bases between the germline ends. Germline-derived CDR1 and CDR2 are SNHLY and FYNNEI. This CDR3 contains 12 residues. This clonotype occurred many times. TCRdb re-derived calls from the PCR reads in MiXCR, one entry per CDR3 protein. The sample includes about 500,000 distinct CDR3 sequences, about 22% seen only once; the top ten take about 0.8%. The chain joins TRBV2 to TRBJ1-2; no firm D call. Source material: naive CD8+ T cells from blood, with Jurkat cell RNA spiked in. Subset in this sample: FACS-sorted CD8+CD4-CCR7+CD45RA+ naive T cells. The source is a human donor in good health. Some libraries in this study had Jurkat cell RNA spiked in. The CDR3 nucleotides read TGTGCCAGCAGCGAGTACAACTATGGCTACACCTTC. Translated, it gives CASSEYNYGYTF.